The clone carrying this T cell receptor beta chain occurred a few times. The V gene's germline CDR1 is SGHAT and CDR2 FQNNGV. The CDR3 sequence is 20 residues long. V was cut by 5 bases and J by 9 bases, with 38 bases left in between. Primed by a sample-barcoded 5' primer and a J-beta primer mix, a second PCR proceeded for about 7 to 12 cycles. TCRdb called the 5' RACE reads again in MiXCR, with one record for every CDR3 protein. This sample carries approximately 290,000 distinct CDR3 sequences, 27% of them seen once, and the ten largest clones take 29%. The data derive from a study of blood T cells in healthy people across ages.

This clonotype was obtained from a woman in her sixties or seventies in good health. The sequencing input was blood. This chain connects TRBV11-2 to TRBJ2-7; possible D gene TRBD1, 7 bases. The chain's CDR3 is CASSTARGRGSADTDSGQYF. The CDR3 DNA sequence: TGTGCCAGCAGCACGGCTAGGGGGCGGGGAAGCGCGGACACTGATTCGGGGCAGTACTTC.